This T cell receptor (beta chain) appears in the sequencing data of a study of glioma-infiltrating T cells. Amplification of TCR alpha and beta CDR3 regions from RNA used iRepertoire nested multiplex PCR. TCRdb analysed the multiplex PCR reads with MiXCR anew, one entry per CDR3 protein. This table holds about 3,000 distinct CDR3 sequences, approximately 35% found once. V dropped 3 bases and J dropped 3 bases, with 8 bases sitting between them. Germline V gives CDR1 KGHSH, CDR2 LQKENI. This CDR3 is 13 amino acids long. Within the sample, this clonotype is medium-sized. The sequencing input was glioma tissue, nonneoplastic brain tissue, or PBMCs (not recorded which). This chain connects TRBV18 to TRBJ2-5; D gene uncertain. This receptor was identified in a human donor with low-grade glioma or glioblastoma, undergoing nonglioma brain surgery, or in good health (not recorded which). The chain's CDR3 is CASSPGLEETQYF. DNA for the CDR3: TGTGCCAGCTCACCCGGGTTGGAAGAGACCCAGTACTTC.